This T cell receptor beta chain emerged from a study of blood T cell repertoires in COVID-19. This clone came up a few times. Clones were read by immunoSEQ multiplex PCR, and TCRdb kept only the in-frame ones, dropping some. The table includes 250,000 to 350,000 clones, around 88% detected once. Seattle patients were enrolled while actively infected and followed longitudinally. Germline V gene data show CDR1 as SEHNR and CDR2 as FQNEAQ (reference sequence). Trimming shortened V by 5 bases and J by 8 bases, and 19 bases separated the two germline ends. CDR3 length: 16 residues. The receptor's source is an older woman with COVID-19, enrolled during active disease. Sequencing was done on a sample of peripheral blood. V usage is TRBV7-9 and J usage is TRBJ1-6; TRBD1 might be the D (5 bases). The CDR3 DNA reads TGTGCCAGCAGCCGGGGGAGCGGGACCAACCATTCACCCCTCCACTTT. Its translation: CASSRGSGTNHSPLHF.